This passage covers 9 T cell receptor beta chains from one sample sequenced in a study of blood T cell repertoires in COVID-19. Clones were sequenced by immunoSEQ multiplex PCR, and TCRdb holds only the in-frame ones, with some missing. The sample yields approximately 300,000 clones, almost 90% seen once. Sequenced: peripheral blood. The receptors shown here come from a woman younger than 45 with COVID-19, enrolled during active disease.

This chain links TRBV4-1 with TRBJ1-2; a possible D gene is TRBD1 (6 bases). Germline V gene sequence: CDR1 MGHRA, CDR2 YSYEKL. With 1 base removed from V and 4 bases from J, the gap between germline ends came to 13 bases. The length of the CDR3 is 15 residues. The CDR3 loop reads CASSQVRDTRYGYTF. The CDR3 coding sequence is TGCGCCAGCAGCCAAGTCCGGGACACCCGCTATGGCTACACCTTC.

The chain is built from TRBV12-3 or TRBV12-4 and TRBJ1-1; maybe TRBD1 (6 bases). The V and J ends lost 7 bases and 3 bases respectively, with 12 bases between them. The CDR3 loop spans 13 amino acids. The chain's CDR3 is CASTLDRHTEAFF. CDR3 DNA sequence: TGTGCCAGCACCTTAGACAGGCACACTGAAGCTTTCTTT.

This chain uses TRBV18 with TRBJ1-2; 11 bases fit TRBD1. The CDR3 contains 17 residues. V shed 3 bases and J 1 base; nucleotides not matched to a gene: 7. The germline CDR1 and CDR2 sequences are KGHSH and LQKENI. In DNA, the CDR3 is TGTGCCAGCTCACCCAGCCCGGGACAGGGGGATAACTATGGCTACACCTTC. Protein product: CASSPSPGQGDNYGYTF.

J is TRBJ2-5 and V is TRBV28; TRBD2 matches at 7 bases. Germline CDR1 MDHEN, CDR2 SYDVKM. The J segment lost 5 bases and the V segment lost 6 bases, leaving 12 bases of the junction unmatched. The CDR3 is made up of 15 amino acids. The DNA of the CDR3 is TGTGCCAGCAGCTCCCTCGCGGGAGCGGGCGAGACCCAGTACTTC. This gives the protein CASSSLAGAGETQYF.

This clone has more than one count but fewer than ten. The rearrangement joins TRBV28 to TRBJ1-1; 9 bases align to TRBD1. This CDR3 region has 13 residues. V dropped 10 bases and J dropped 4; count of bases not matched to a gene: 7. The germline V gene encodes CDR1 MDHEN and CDR2 SYDVKM. Here the CDR3 reads CAIRRDRVTEAFF. For the CDR3, the DNA is TGTGCCATCCGCCGGGACAGGGTCACTGAAGCTTTCTTT.

V is TRBV9 and J is TRBJ2-1, with 8 bases matching TRBD1. Germline V gene sequence: CDR1 SGDLS, CDR2 YYNGEE. With 0 bases clipped from V and 3 bases from J, the junction kept 5 bases outside the gene matches. There are 16 residues in the CDR3. The CDR3, as DNA: TGTGCCAGCAGCGTAGGGGGGACAGGTTACTACAATGAGCAGTTCTTC. Its protein is CASSVGGTGYYNEQFF.

The chain recombines TRBV6-4 with TRBJ2-3, with TRBD2 matching over 11 bases. The J segment lost 4 bases and the V segment lost 0 bases, leaving 3 bases of the junction unmatched. The length of the CDR3 is 16 residues. Germline CDR1 and CDR2: MRHNA and SNTAGT. Here the CDR3 DNA reads TGTGCCAGCAGTGACTCCGGGACTAGCGGATCAGATACGCAGTATTTT. It translates to CASSDSGTSGSDTQYF.

The chain has TRBV25-1 and TRBJ1-1, with 8 bases identical to TRBD1. The CDR3 loop spans 15 amino acids. Trimming at V came to 3 bases and at J to 5 bases, leaving 8 bases not matched to a gene. The germline V gene has CDR1 MGHDK and CDR2 SYGVNS. The CDR3 coding sequence is TGTGCCAGCAGTGAGTACAGGGGGGGTTTGACTGAAGCTTTCTTT. This codes for CASSEYRGGLTEAFF.

The V gene is TRBV3-1 (or the pseudogene TRBV3-2), the J gene TRBJ1-6; TRBD1 might be the D (6 bases). The CDR3 has 15 residues. V lost 3 bases and J lost 9, with 15 bases in between. Germline V gives CDR1 LGHDT, CDR2 YNNKEL (reference sequence). CDR3 in amino acids: CASSHCGWGRSPLHF. In nucleotides, the CDR3 is TGTGCCAGCAGCCACTGCGGATGGGGGCGTTCACCCCTCCACTTT.